The clone carrying this T cell receptor (beta chain) showed up just once. Its antigen is currently unknown. 13 Jbeta primers and 60 Vbeta primers were used for the PCR. Sequencing was performed with immunoSEQ multiplex PCR; in TCRdb, only in-frame clones are kept and a portion is missing. The repertoire holds some 150,000 clones, with around three fifths as singletons. The data derive from a study of cytomegalovirus exposure and HLA in healthy donors. Findings of the study overall: Cytomegalovirus-associated status was assigned to approximately 160 TCR beta chains.

The CDR3 is 15 residues long. CDR1 MGHDK and CDR2 SYGVNS come from the germline V gene. The V end was cut by 5 bases, the J end by 8 bases, with 21 bases between. The sequencing sample was made of PBMCs. This TCR was recovered from a woman between 35 and 50 years old in good health and CMV-seronegative. The J gene is TRBJ1-1, the V gene TRBV25-1; a possible D gene is TRBD1 (6 bases). CDR3 sequence reads: CASSPLDRPISEAFF. The CDR3 DNA reads as TGTGCCAGCAGTCCCCTAGACAGGCCGATCAGCGAAGCTTTCTTT.